This T cell receptor beta chain stems from a study of lymphopenia after photon versus proton radiotherapy. Study-level results: Proton therapy kept repertoires fairly stable, unlike photons, which gained effector/memory cells. Post-nadir TCR diversity decline inversely tracked overall survival among those who died. After the lymphocyte nadir, photon-treated repertoires showed oligoclonal expansion, especially of CD8+ Temra cells. Survival link was tested only in deceased patients; proton benefit remains a possibility.

Sequencing used immunoSEQ multiplex PCR; TCRdb keeps in-frame clones, though not all of them. The data hold fewer than 65,000 clones, with approximately 83% observed a single time. V was shortened by 3 bases and J by 0 bases, with 7 bases between the two germline ends. From germline, CDR1 is KGHSH and CDR2 LQKENI. This CDR3 is built from 14 residues. A note on this clone: What it binds is unknown.

This sequence joins TRBV18 and TRBJ2-3, with TRBD2 as a possible D gene (5 bases). The input for sequencing was peripheral blood, taken from a patient treated with photon-based radiotherapy. The sequence derives from a man aged 35 to 55 with gastric cancer. The CDR3 reads CASSPTRSTDTQYF. CDR3 nucleotides: TGTGCCAGCTCACCCACTAGAAGCACAGATACGCAGTATTTT.